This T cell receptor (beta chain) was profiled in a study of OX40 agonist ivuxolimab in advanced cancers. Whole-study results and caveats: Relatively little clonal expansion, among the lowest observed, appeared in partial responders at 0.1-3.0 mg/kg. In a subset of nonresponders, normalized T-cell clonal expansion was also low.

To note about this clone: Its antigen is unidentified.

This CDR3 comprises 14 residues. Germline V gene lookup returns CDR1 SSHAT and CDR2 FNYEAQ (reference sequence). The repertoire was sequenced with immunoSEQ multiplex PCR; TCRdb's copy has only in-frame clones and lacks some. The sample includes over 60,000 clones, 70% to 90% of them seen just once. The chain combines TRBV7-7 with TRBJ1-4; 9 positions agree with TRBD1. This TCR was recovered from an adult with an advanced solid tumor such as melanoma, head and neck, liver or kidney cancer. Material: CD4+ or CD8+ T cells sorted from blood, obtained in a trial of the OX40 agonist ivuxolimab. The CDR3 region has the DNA TGTGCTAGCTGGGACAGGGCACTTAATGAAAAACTGTTTTTT. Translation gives CASWDRALNEKLFF.